This record concerns one T cell receptor beta chain sequence. Its antigen is unidentified. These data originate in a study of shared clonotypes between healthy human individuals. Whole-study context: Donors, aged 18 to 49, were a couple of women and three men. Whole-study results and caveats: Only blood was sampled, and tissue TCR repertoires likely differ from blood ones.

The assay ran at deep level. The assay was immunoSEQ multiplex PCR, and TCRdb's table has in-frame clones only and misses some. The table has approximately 2.3 million clones, over 90% seen once. Unmatched junction bases numbered 3, after V lost 1 base and J lost 4 bases. Looked up from germline, CDR1 is KGHSH and CDR2 is LQKENI. This CDR3 region has 14 residues. This TCR derives from a man between 18 and 35 years old in good health. Some clones in this sample may be carry-over from other donors' samples. The chain has TRBV18 and TRBJ1-2; TRBD1 matches 7 bases. The sample taken for sequencing was naive CD4+ T cells from PBMCs. Subset: CD45RA+ positively selected. CDR3 sequence reads: CASSPQTGFYGYTF. The CDR3 DNA reads as TGTGCCAGCTCACCACAGACAGGGTTCTATGGCTACACCTTC.